These 30 T cell receptor beta chains share one sample of origin, sequenced in a study of vaccination effects on CD4 cells after COVID-19. No antigen has been identified for these receptors. Antigen-specific CD4+ T cells were expanded (with viral peptide pools) by the ViraFEST assay ahead of sequencing. Following culture for around 10 days, CD4+ T cells were isolated. All vaccine recipients tested negative for nucleocapsid antibodies and had never contracted SARS-CoV-2 infection. Here immunoSEQ multiplex PCR was the method, and the copy in TCRdb shows in-frame clones only, minus some. The sample carries about 73,000 clones, around 79% recorded once. The sample in question was CD4+ T cells from PBMCs cultured with HCoV-NL63 spike peptides, obtained before COVID-19 vaccination. The receptors derive from a human donor who received a COVID-19 vaccine.

The chain uses TRBV3-1 (or the pseudogene TRBV3-2) and TRBJ1-4; a possible D gene is TRBD1 (6 bases). V was clipped by 4 bases and J by 8 bases, with 17 bases between them. Looked up from germline, CDR1 is LGHDT and CDR2 is YNNKEL (reference sequence). The CDR3 runs 15 residues. The CDR3 protein is CASSLQGTPGEKLFF. CDR3 bases: TGTGCCAGCAGCCTTCAGGGGACCCCCGGAGAAAAACTGTTTTTT.

This clone was detected a few times. The V call is TRBV7-2, the J call TRBJ1-4; D not resolved. The V and J ends lost 1 base and 0 bases respectively, with 3 bases between them. The germline V gene encodes CDR1 SGHTA and CDR2 FQGNSA. CDR3 length equals 14 residues. CDR3 coding DNA: TGTGCCAGCAGCTTAGTCTCAACTAATGAAAAACTGTTTTTT. As protein: CASSLVSTNEKLFF.

This clone was picked up one time. The chain combines TRBV28 with TRBJ1-4, with D perhaps TRBD1 (5 bases). The germline gives CDR1 MDHEN, CDR2 SYDVKM. Trimming stripped 1 base from V and 14 bases from J, with 20 bases between. The CDR3 covers 15 residues. The CDR3 spells CASSLSLDGGRGLFF. The CDR3 DNA reads TGTGCCAGCAGTTTATCGCTGGACGGGGGACGAGGGCTGTTTTTT.

This clone was observed once. The gene calls are TRBV4-1 and TRBJ2-5; D is ambiguous. Germline loops: CDR1 MGHRA, CDR2 YSYEKL. V lost 4 bases and J lost 2, with 14 bases in between. This CDR3 region has 15 residues. CDR3 loop: CASSPLPLAQETQYF. CDR3 in DNA: TGCGCCAGCAGCCCCCTACCACTTGCTCAAGAGACCCAGTACTTC.

This chain uses TRBV4-2 with TRBJ2-3; 8 bases fit TRBD2. This CDR3 has 14 amino acids. With 2 bases clipped from V and 3 bases from J, the junction kept 1 base outside the gene matches. CDR1 LGHNA and CDR2 YNFKEQ come from the germline V gene. The CDR3 loop is CASSQSGGTDTQYF. The CDR3 DNA reads as TGTGCCAGCAGCCAAAGCGGGGGTACAGATACGCAGTATTTT.

The chain combines TRBV19 with TRBJ1-2; D is perhaps TRBD1 (6 bases). This CDR3 contains 12 residues. Germline loops: CDR1 LNHDA, CDR2 SQIVND (reference sequence). This CDR3 is CNGGAYTYGYTF. The CDR3 coding sequence is TGTAATGGGGGCGCGTATACCTATGGCTACACCTTC.

This clone was seen more than once but under ten times. The rearrangement uses TRBV6-5 and TRBJ1-2; a possible D gene is TRBD1 (6 bases). Germline CDR1 reads MNHEY; CDR2 reads SVGAGI. V lost 6 bases and J 3 bases, leaving 11 bases between the germline ends. The CDR3 has 13 amino acids. CDR3 DNA sequence: TGTGCCAGCAGCCTGGACAGTCACTATGGCTACACCTTC. Translated: CASSLDSHYGYTF.

The V and J genes are TRBV7-2 and TRBJ2-4; perhaps TRBD1 as D (5 bases). CDR3 size: 14 residues. Between the trimmed V and J ends, which lost 3 bases and 8 bases, there was a span of 14 bases. The germline V gene has CDR1 SGHTA and CDR2 FQGNSA. The CDR3 sequence is CASSFLGQTDIQYF. CDR3 bases: TGTGCCAGCAGCTTCTTGGGGCAGACGGACATTCAGTACTTC.

This chain links TRBV5-4 with TRBJ1-1; D perhaps matches TRBD1 (6 bases). Germline CDR1 and CDR2: SGHNT and YYREEE (reference sequence). This CDR3 contains 14 residues. The V end lost 4 bases, the J end lost 1 base, and 11 bases lay between the germline ends. The chain's CDR3 is CASSPPGQNTEAFF. As DNA, the CDR3 is TGTGCCAGCAGCCCACCGGGACAGAACACTGAAGCTTTCTTT.

This clone was recorded only once. CDR3 nucleotides: TGTGCCAGCAGCCTGGTCGGGGTATGGACCGGGGAGCTGTTTTTT. It encodes CASSLVGVWTGELFF. This rearrangement joins TRBV7-3 to TRBJ2-2; the D gene is possibly TRBD2 (5 bases). Trimming removed 5 bases from V and 5 bases from J, with 15 bases in between. The CDR3 sequence is 15 residues long. The germline gives CDR1 SGHTA, CDR2 FQGTGA.

The chain combines TRBV6-5 with TRBJ1-3; D is undetermined. V was shortened by 8 bases and J by 0 bases, with 11 bases between the two germline ends. Germline V gives CDR1 MNHEY, CDR2 SVGAGI. CDR3 length equals 14 residues. The DNA of the CDR3 is TGTGCCAGCCGAGAGCAGTCCTCTGGAAACACCATATATTTT. It specifies CASREQSSGNTIYF.

V gene TRBV28 combines with J gene TRBJ1-1, with D hard to call. Trimming cost V 9 bases and J 7 bases, with 12 bases left between them. CDR3 length: 11 residues. Germline V gene lookup returns CDR1 MDHEN and CDR2 SYDVKM. The DNA of the CDR3 is TGTGCCAGTGGGTCAGGAGTTGAAGCTTTCTTT. This sequence encodes CASGSGVEAFF.

V is TRBV7-2 and J is TRBJ1-1, with D perhaps TRBD1 (6 bases). V shed 6 bases and J shed 0 bases, with 11 bases lying between them. The germline gives CDR1 SGHTA, CDR2 FQGNSA. The CDR3 contains 14 residues. The CDR3 nucleotides are TGTGCCAGCAGAACGGGACAAATGAACACTGAAGCTTTCTTT. It is translated as CASRTGQMNTEAFF.

The V gene is TRBV18, the J gene TRBJ2-3, with 8 bases identical to TRBD2. This CDR3 has 16 amino acids. Germline V gives CDR1 KGHSH, CDR2 LQKENI. With V trimmed by 3 bases and J by 4 bases, 9 bases remained unmatched. The CDR3 region is CASSPDVEREPDTQYF. In DNA, the CDR3 is TGTGCCAGCTCACCGGACGTCGAGCGGGAGCCAGATACGCAGTATTTT.

By share, this clone ranks as medium-sized. Its ends do not fully match the called genes, so a read error is possible. The chain carries TRBV18 and TRBJ1-1; D is perhaps TRBD1 (5 bases). In germline, CDR1 is KGHSH, CDR2 LQKENI. This CDR3 has 12 amino acids. The CDR3 is CASSPYLDSPQF. The DNA for the CDR3 is TGTGCCAGCTCACCCTATCTTGACAGCCCTCAGTTT. Combining the CDR3 with reference TRBV18 and TRBJ1-1 gives the whole variable domain NAGVMQNPRHLVRRRGQEARLRCSPMKGHSHVYWYRQLPEEGLKFMVYLQKENIIDESGMPKERFSAEFPKEGPSILRIQQVVRGDSAAYFCASSPYLDSPQFGQGTRLTVV.

V gene TRBV5-4 combines with J gene TRBJ1-2, with 8 bases fitting TRBD1. V trimming: 4 bases; J trimming: 14 bases; junction bases outside the gene matches: 19. Germline V CDR1 and CDR2: SGHNT, YYREEE (reference sequence). This CDR3 has 15 residues. The DNA of the CDR3 is TGTGCCAGCAGCCCCCGGGACAGGCTCGAAGATGGAGTAACCTTC. Protein sequence: CASSPRDRLEDGVTF.

This chain links TRBV5-6 with TRBJ1-5; D unresolved. Trimming removed 3 bases at V and 0 bases at J, with 10 bases between. The CDR3 has 15 amino acids. CDR1 and CDR2 from the germline V gene are SGHDT and YYEEEE. Written as DNA, the CDR3 is TGTGCCAGCAGCTCGAGTCCGGATAGCAATCAGCCCCAGCATTTT. As protein: CASSSSPDSNQPQHF.

The V and J genes are TRBV9 and TRBJ2-5; the D gene could be TRBD1 or TRBD2 (5 bases each). Germline V lookup: CDR1 SGDLS, CDR2 YYNGEE. The V gene lost 3 bases and the J gene lost 0 bases, with 9 bases spanning the gap. This CDR3 has 14 amino acids. The CDR3 protein is CASSARGNQETQYF. The CDR3 region has the DNA TGTGCCAGCAGCGCTCGGGGCAACCAAGAGACCCAGTACTTC.

The chain employs TRBV19 and TRBJ2-3; D not resolved. There are 14 residues in the CDR3. Per the germline V gene, CDR1 is LNHDA and CDR2 is SQIVND (reference sequence). Trimming removed 6 bases from V and 6 bases from J, with 16 bases in between. The DNA of the CDR3 is TGTGCCAGTAGGAAATTCCTGGGAACTGATACGCAGTATTTT. Its protein is CASRKFLGTDTQYF.

The sample holds one count of this clone. The chain recombines TRBV6-4 with TRBJ1-6, with 9 nucleotides matching TRBD1. Germline trimming cut 4 bases from V and 8 bases from J; bases unmatched to any gene: 9. Germline V lookup: CDR1 MRHNA, CDR2 SNTAGT. This CDR3 spans 16 amino acids. CDR3 amino acids: CASSVATGGSDSPLHF. CDR3 DNA sequence: TGTGCCAGCAGTGTCGCTACAGGGGGCTCCGATTCACCCCTCCACTTT.

The chain employs TRBV2 and TRBJ2-7; a weak D match, TRBD1 (5 bases). V shed 5 bases and J shed 3 bases, with 8 bases lying between them. Germline V lookup: CDR1 SNHLY, CDR2 FYNNEI. The CDR3 loop spans 12 amino acids. CDR3 DNA: TGTGCCAGCAGTTCGCAGGGCTACGAGCAGTACGTC. Protein product: CASSSQGYEQYV.

The chain has TRBV7-8 and TRBJ2-3; 11 bases map to TRBD2. The ends lost 1 base at V and 4 bases at J; junction bases unmatched: 4. The CDR3 is 16 amino acids. CDR1 is SGHVS and CDR2 is FQNEAQ in the germline V gene. The CDR3: CASSLVTSGGPDTQYF. The CDR3 DNA is TGTGCCAGCAGCTTAGTCACTAGCGGGGGTCCAGATACGCAGTATTTT.

This sequence joins TRBV28 and TRBJ1-1; D not resolved. CDR1 and CDR2 (germline): MDHEN, SYDVKM. Trimming removed 3 bases from V and 7 bases from J, with 12 bases in between. This CDR3 is 13 amino acids long. CDR3 sequence (DNA): TGTGCCAGCAGTTTGCCCGGGGTCGGTGAAGCTTTCTTT. Amino acid sequence: CASSLPGVGEAFF.

The sample holds a few counts of this clone. The chain has TRBV4-1 and TRBJ2-3; D is perhaps TRBD1 (6 bases). The germline V gene has CDR1 MGHRA and CDR2 YSYEKL. Trimming cost V 0 bases and J 0 bases, with 10 bases left between them. This CDR3 has 16 amino acids. The CDR3 sequence is CASSQDTGTSTDTQYF. The CDR3 DNA reads as TGCGCCAGCAGCCAAGATACCGGGACAAGCACAGATACGCAGTATTTT.

The chain recombines TRBV30 with TRBJ1-2, with D uncertain. Germline V gene sequence: CDR1 GTSNPN, CDR2 SVGIG (reference sequence). The CDR3 has 12 amino acids. The V gene lost 0 bases and the J gene lost 7 bases, with 9 bases spanning the gap. The CDR3 region has the DNA TGTGCCTGGAGTGTCGGGCAGAGTGGCTACACCTTC. Translated: CAWSVGQSGYTF. The entire variable domain, with the rest obtained from reference TRBV30 and TRBJ1-2, is as follows: SQTIHQWPATLVQPVGSPLSLECTVEGTSNPNLYWYRQAAGRGLQLLFYSVGIGQISSEVPQNLSASRPQDRQFILSSKKLLLSDSGFYLCAWSVGQSGYTFGSGTRLTVV.

The chain joins TRBV15 to TRBJ1-1; unclear D gene. Germline CDR1 reads LNHNV; CDR2 reads YYDKDF (reference sequence). This CDR3 is 17 amino acids long. Trimming stripped 5 bases from V and 4 bases from J, with 23 bases between. DNA of the CDR3: TGTGCCACCAGCGGACTTCCAGCGAGGGTGATCGGCACTGAAGCTTTCTTT. Translating it yields CATSGLPARVIGTEAFF. The full variable domain, in which reference TRBV15 and TRBJ1-1 provide the parts outside the CDR3, is DAMVIQNPRYQVTQFGKPVTLSCSQTLNHNVMYWYQQKSSQAPKLLFHYYDKDFNNEADTPDNFQSRRPNTSFCFLDIRSPGLGDTAMYLCATSGLPARVIGTEAFFGQGTRLTVV.

This chain joins TRBV2 and TRBJ2-7; D remains ambiguous. There are 12 residues in the CDR3. Deletions cut 6 bases from V and 3 bases from J, with 9 bases between. Germline CDR1 is SNHLY and CDR2 is FYNNEI. The DNA of the CDR3 is TGTGCCAGCAGCTACTGGTACTACGAGCAGTACGTC. This translates into CASSYWYYEQYV.

This chain uses TRBV6-5 with TRBJ1-6, with no clear D. Trimming took off 8 bases at V and 5 bases at J, with 13 bases between the two ends. CDR1 and CDR2 from the germline V gene are MNHEY and SVGAGI. This CDR3 has 14 amino acids. For the CDR3, the DNA is TGTGCCAGCCGCCCGACACAAAATAATTCACCCCTCCACTTT. It translates to CASRPTQNNSPLHF.

This clone was seen only a few times. Other DNA sequences within the sample encode an identical CDR3. For the CDR3, the DNA is TGTGCCAGCAGCCATGGGACAGATACGCAGTATTTT. Amino acids: CASSHGTDTQYF. The rearrangement joins TRBV7-3 to TRBJ2-3; D call uncertain. Germline values: CDR1 SGHTA, CDR2 FQGTGA. Trimming stripped 5 bases from V and 3 bases from J, with 6 bases between. CDR3 length equals 12 residues.

The chain recombines TRBV7-2 with TRBJ1-2; 8 positions match TRBD1. CDR1 is SGHTA and CDR2 is FQGNSA in the germline V gene. The CDR3 is 15 residues long. Losses at the gene ends were 1 base for V and 4 bases for J; bases not matched to a gene: 5. As DNA, the CDR3 is TGTGCCAGCAGCTTAGTAGTGACAGGGGCCTATGGCTACACCTTC. Translation: CASSLVVTGAYGYTF.